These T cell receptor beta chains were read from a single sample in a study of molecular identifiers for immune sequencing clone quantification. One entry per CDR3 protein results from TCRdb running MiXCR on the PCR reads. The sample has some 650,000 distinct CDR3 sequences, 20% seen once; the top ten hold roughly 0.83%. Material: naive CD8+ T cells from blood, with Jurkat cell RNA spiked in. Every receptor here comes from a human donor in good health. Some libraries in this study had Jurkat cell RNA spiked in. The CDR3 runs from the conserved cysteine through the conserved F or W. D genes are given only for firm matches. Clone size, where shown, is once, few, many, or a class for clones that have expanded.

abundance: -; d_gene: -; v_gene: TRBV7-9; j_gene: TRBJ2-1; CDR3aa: CASRIDSNSYNEQFF
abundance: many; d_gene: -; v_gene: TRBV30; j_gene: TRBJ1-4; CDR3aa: CAWSVPPGTGNEKLFF
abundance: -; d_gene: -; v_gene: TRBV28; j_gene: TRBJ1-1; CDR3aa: CASGPGVIEAFF
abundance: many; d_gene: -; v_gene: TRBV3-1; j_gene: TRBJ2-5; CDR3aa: CASSQLETQYF
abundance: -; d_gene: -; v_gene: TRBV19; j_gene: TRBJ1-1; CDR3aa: CASSIGRVSTEAFF
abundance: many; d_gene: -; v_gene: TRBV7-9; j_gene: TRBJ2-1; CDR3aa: CASSQGAGTRPNEQFF
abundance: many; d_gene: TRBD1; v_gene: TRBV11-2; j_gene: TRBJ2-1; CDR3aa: CASSSTGLDEQFF
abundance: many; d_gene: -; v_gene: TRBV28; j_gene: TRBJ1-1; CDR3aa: CASSSSGNAEAFF
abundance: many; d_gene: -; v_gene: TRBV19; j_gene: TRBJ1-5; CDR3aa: CASSAPGGLNNQPQHF
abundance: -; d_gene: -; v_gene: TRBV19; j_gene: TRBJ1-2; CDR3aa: CASSADSAYGYTF
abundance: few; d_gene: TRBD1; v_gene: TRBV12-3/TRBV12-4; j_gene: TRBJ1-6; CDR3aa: CASTPQTGGYSPLHF
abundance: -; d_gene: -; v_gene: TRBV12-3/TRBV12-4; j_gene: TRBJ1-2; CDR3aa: CASSFPGGRGYTF
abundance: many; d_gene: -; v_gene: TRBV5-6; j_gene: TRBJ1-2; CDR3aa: CASRSEYFNYGYTF
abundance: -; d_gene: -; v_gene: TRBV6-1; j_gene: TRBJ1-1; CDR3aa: CASNWVQPSNTEAFF
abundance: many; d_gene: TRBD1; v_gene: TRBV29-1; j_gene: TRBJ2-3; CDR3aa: CSAWGRTGDPDTQYF
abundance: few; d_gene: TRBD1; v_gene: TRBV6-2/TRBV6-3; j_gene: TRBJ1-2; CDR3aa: CASSPGQGSLEGYTF
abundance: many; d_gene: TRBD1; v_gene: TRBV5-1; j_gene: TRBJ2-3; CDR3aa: CASTGGGTGGRTDTQYF
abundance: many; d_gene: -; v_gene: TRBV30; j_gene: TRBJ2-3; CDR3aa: CAWAGTDTQYF
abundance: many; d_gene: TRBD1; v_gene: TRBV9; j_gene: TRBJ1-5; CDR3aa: CASSTGQGPQPQHF
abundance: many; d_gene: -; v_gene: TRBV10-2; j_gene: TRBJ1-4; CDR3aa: CAGPVTPGNEKLFF
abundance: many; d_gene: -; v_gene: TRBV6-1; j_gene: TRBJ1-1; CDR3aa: CASRQELYTEAFF
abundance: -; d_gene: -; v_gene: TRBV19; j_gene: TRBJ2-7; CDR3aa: CASSIVLAPYEQYF